This T cell receptor (beta chain) was obtained from a study of post-analysis software for immune sequencing data. Study outcomes and limitations: Significantly lower normalized Chao1 diversity was seen in multiple sclerosis patients than in controls. About five TRBV segments were more frequent in patients than controls; TRBV5-6, TRBV5-1 and TRBV20-1 belonged to this group.

Points on this clonotype: As yet, its antigen is unknown.

Unique molecular identifiers had been added to the TCR beta cDNA libraries. One entry per CDR3 protein results from TCRdb running MiXCR on the PCR reads. The table includes roughly 600,000 distinct CDR3 sequences, about 40% detected once. The CDR3 runs 17 residues. Germline-derived CDR1 and CDR2 are SGHRS and YFSETQ. The rearrangement links TRBV5-1 to TRBJ2-4; TRBD2 matches 7 bases. Judging by the DNA end, TRBJ2-7 fits better; the J call may be wrong. Sequenced input: blood. The receptor comes from a girl aged 5 to 17 with multiple sclerosis. CDR3 DNA sequence: TGCGCCAGCAGCAGAGAGCCGGGGCGGGGGAGAACCTACGAGCAGTACTTC. It is translated as CASSREPGRGRTYEQYF.